This is a list of T cell receptor beta chains from one sample in a study of cytomegalovirus exposure and HLA in healthy donors. The protocol was immunoSEQ multiplex PCR, while the TCRdb copy is restricted to in-frame clones and leaves out a portion. The sample carries around 120,000 clones, 80% recorded once. The sample consisted of PBMCs. Receptor source: a woman aged 40 to 55 in good health and CMV-seronegative. Both conserved end residues are part of each CDR3. D genes are given only for firm matches. Some rows mark clone size as missing; the rest say once, few, many or name a class of expanded clone.

TGTGCCAGCTCACCCATTACTAGCGGGAGGTTACTCTCCGTAGATACGCAGTATTTT	CASSPITSGRLLSVDTQYF	.	TRBV18	TRBJ2-3	TRBD2
TGTGCCAGCAGCGCGGGACAGGGGTCGACCTACGAGCAGTACTTC	CASSAGQGSTYEQYF	.	TRBV7-8	TRBJ2-7	TRBD1
TGTGCCAGCTCAGGGGAGGACTACAATGAGCAGTTCTTC	CASSGEDYNEQFF	few	TRBV18	TRBJ2-1	.
TGTGCCAGCAGCTCAATGAGCACTGAAGCTTTCTTT	CASSSMSTEAFF	few	TRBV5-6	TRBJ1-1	.
TGTGCCAGCAGTGAAGTGGCAGGGGTAGAGACCCAGTACTTC	CASSEVAGVETQYF	.	TRBV6-1	TRBJ2-5	.
TGTGCCAGCAGTCCGGTGGGGGGAGTGAATTCACCCCTCCACTTT	CASSPVGGVNSPLHF	.	TRBV7-8	TRBJ1-6	.
TGCGCCAGCAGCCAAGATGGGTTGGGGGGGAACATTCAGTACTTC	CASSQDGLGGNIQYF	.	TRBV4-3	TRBJ2-4	TRBD2
TGTGCCAGCAGTGCAATCCACTGGGGGGGAGAGACCCAGTACTTC	CASSAIHWGGETQYF	.	TRBV28	TRBJ2-5	TRBD2
TGTGCCAGCAGCTTGGAGGACAGGGGGACAGATACGCAGTATTTT	CASSLEDRGTDTQYF	.	TRBV5-4	TRBJ2-3	TRBD1
TGCGCCAGCAGCCAGCGGGGGACAACTAGCACAGATACGCAGTATTTT	CASSQRGTTSTDTQYF	.	TRBV10-2	TRBJ2-3	TRBD2
TGTGCCAGCAGAAACTCTGGGGGCTATGAGCAGTTCTTC	CASRNSGGYEQFF	.	TRBV27	TRBJ2-1	.
TGCGCCAGCAGCCAAGGATTGGCCGCGCCAGGGCCCCAGCATTTT	CASSQGLAAPGPQHF	.	TRBV4-3	TRBJ1-5	.
TGTGCCAGCAGCCCAGGAGGGGCAGCTAATTCACCCCTCCACTTT	CASSPGGAANSPLHF	.	TRBV14	TRBJ1-6	.
TGTGCCATCAGTGAGTCCCGGGACAGGGAAGCTTTCTTT	CAISESRDREAFF	.	TRBV10-3	TRBJ1-1	TRBD1
TGTGCCGGTGGTAACAGGGGGAAGTCTGGCAATGAGCAGTTCTTC	CAGGNRGKSGNEQFF	few	TRBV5-4	TRBJ2-1	TRBD1
TGTGCCAGCAGCTTAGCAGGGAGGACAGGAGGTGCCTATGGCTACACCTTC	CASSLAGRTGGAYGYTF	.	TRBV7-6	TRBJ1-2	TRBD1
TGTGCCATCAGTGAGTGGACAGGGGGTAGCAACGAGCAGTACTTC	CAISEWTGGSNEQYF	once	TRBV10-3	TRBJ2-7	TRBD1
TGCAGCGTTGGGACTCCGCAGAGGACTGGGGCCAACGTCCTGACTTTC	CSVGTPQRTGANVLTF	.	TRBV29-1	TRBJ2-6	.
TGTGCCAGCAGTTTAGGCGGGAGAGGTAACAATGAGCAGTTCTTC	CASSLGGRGNNEQFF	.	TRBV28	TRBJ2-1	TRBD2
TGCGCCAGCAGCCCCCTGGGGACTAGCGGGGGGTACAATGAGCAGTTCTTC	CASSPLGTSGGYNEQFF	.	TRBV5-1	TRBJ2-1	TRBD2
TGTGCCAGCAGTTTAACCGGGCAGGGGGACTATGGCTACACCTTC	CASSLTGQGDYGYTF	once	TRBV27	TRBJ1-2	TRBD1
TGTGCCAGCAGCGTAGGCGTCAGGGGGACAATGCAAGGAGAGACCCAGTACTTC	CASSVGVRGTMQGETQYF	.	TRBV9	TRBJ2-5	TRBD1
TGTGCCAGCAGCCTTAGCGGGAGGGCCGGGGGGGAGCAGTACTTC	CASSLSGRAGGEQYF	.	TRBV27	TRBJ2-7	TRBD2
TGTGCCAGCAGCACCCGGGACAGGGGGCACGGCTACACCTTC	CASSTRDRGHGYTF	.	TRBV9	TRBJ1-2	TRBD1
TGTGCCATCATGGGTTCTAGCGGTGACCGCTACAATGAGCAGTTCTTC	CAIMGSSGDRYNEQFF	.	TRBV10-3	TRBJ2-1	TRBD2
TGTGCCAGCAGCCTCGGAGGACAGACCTACGAGCAGTACTTC	CASSLGGQTYEQYF	few	TRBV5-4	TRBJ2-7	.
TGTGCCAGTAAATTAAGGGAGGAGGGTTTGAGCACAGATACGCAGTATTTT	CASKLREEGLSTDTQYF	.	TRBV19	TRBJ2-3	.
TGTGCTAGCAGCCAGAGTCCAGGGAATGAGCAGTTCTTC	CASSQSPGNEQFF	.	TRBV7-7	TRBJ2-1	.
TGCGCCAGCAGCCAAGATCTCACAAGCGGGAGTGAGCAGTTCTTC	CASSQDLTSGSEQFF	.	TRBV4-3	TRBJ2-1	TRBD2
TGTGCCAGCAGTTTATCGGGGACTAGCTTTTACTACGAGCAGTACTTC	CASSLSGTSFYYEQYF	.	TRBV27	TRBJ2-7	TRBD2
TGTGCCAGCTCACCATTGCGGGTCAACAATGAGCAGTTCTTC	CASSPLRVNNEQFF	.	TRBV18	TRBJ2-1	.
TGCGCCAGCAACCCCTCCGGAGGAGCCTACGAGCAGTACTTC	CASNPSGGAYEQYF	.	TRBV5-1	TRBJ2-7	.
TGTGCCAGCTCAATTGTCGATGAGCAGTTCTTC	CASSIVDEQFF	.	TRBV18	TRBJ2-1	.
TGTGCCAGCAGGCTCCGGGATCAAAATACGCAGTATTTT	CASRLRDQNTQYF	.	TRBV6-1	TRBJ2-3	.
TGCAGCGTTGACCTACTAGCGGGGGGTCGAAATGAGCAGTTCTTC	CSVDLLAGGRNEQFF	.	TRBV29-1	TRBJ2-1	TRBD2
TGTGCCAGCAGCTTAGTACAGTCGGGCAGGGCCCAAGAGACCCAGTACTTC	CASSLVQSGRAQETQYF	few	TRBV5-5	TRBJ2-5	.
TGTGCCAGCAGCCCGATGGGCCGGCAAGCTTTCTTT	CASSPMGRQAFF	once	TRBV6-5	TRBJ1-1	.
TGCGCCAGCAGCCGGACCCAGGGGTCCCTCTATAATTCACCCCTCCACTTT	CASSRTQGSLYNSPLHF	once	TRBV4-1	TRBJ1-6	.
TGTGCCAGCAGCTTGGGGACAGGGCCCAATCAGCCCCAGCATTTT	CASSLGTGPNQPQHF	.	TRBV5-5	TRBJ1-5	TRBD1
TGTGCCAGCAGCTCTCCCTCAGGGGGCGTCCACGAGCAGTACTTC	CASSSPSGGVHEQYF	few	TRBV7-2	TRBJ2-7	TRBD1
TGTGCCAGCAGCACCGGACATCTTAATGAAAAACTGTTTTTT	CASSTGHLNEKLFF	.	TRBV7-8	TRBJ1-4	.